One T cell receptor beta chain is described in this entry. What it recognizes is unknown. The sample comes from a study of graft-versus-host responses after intestinal transplantation. Trimming removed 4 bases at V and 5 bases at J, with 18 bases between. The CDR3 covers 16 residues. Germline V gives CDR1 SEHNR, CDR2 FQNEAQ (reference sequence). The protocol was immunoSEQ multiplex PCR, while the TCRdb copy is restricted to in-frame clones and leaves out a portion. The sample gives about 120,000 clones, roughly 92% of which show up once; 0.2% to 0.25% is in the top ten. This clonotype originated in a human donor who was the organ donor for an intestinal transplant. This sequence joins TRBV7-9 and TRBJ1-5; D is uncertain. The input for sequencing was unstimulated CD4+ T cells sorted from spleen or lymph node cells, taken before transplant. The CDR3 DNA reads as TGTGCCAGCAGCTCCGGTCGGGGTCTAGAGGATCAGCCCCAGCATTTT. The encoded protein is CASSSGRGLEDQPQHF.